Below, 23 T cell receptor beta chains from the same sample are listed, as sequenced in a study of blood T cell repertoires in COVID-19. Profiled with immunoSEQ multiplex PCR; TCRdb holds only in-frame clones, not every one. This sample has about 46,000 clones, with approximately 85% found just once. The sequencing sample was made of peripheral blood. All receptors derive from a human donor in a cohort sampled during active COVID-19. The donor label of this sample is uncertain.

The chain is built from TRBV3-1 (or the pseudogene TRBV3-2) and TRBJ1-1; a possible D gene is TRBD1 (6 bases). Trimming took off 1 base at V and 3 bases at J, with 12 bases between the two ends. The CDR3 consists of 15 residues. Germline lookup yields CDR1 LGHDT and CDR2 YNNKEL (reference sequence). CDR3 sequence: CASSQVPTGYTEAFF. CDR3 nucleotides: TGTGCCAGCAGCCAAGTGCCAACAGGGTACACTGAAGCTTTCTTT.

The CDR3 nucleotides read TGCGCCAGCAGTGAGTCACAGGGGCGAAGCCTCTATAGCAATCAGCCCCAGCATTTT. Translated: CASSESQGRSLYSNQPQHF. This rearrangement joins TRBV10-1 to TRBJ1-5; 7 bases map to TRBD1. Germline-derived CDR1 and CDR2 are WNHNN and SYGVQD (reference sequence). J was trimmed by 0 bases and V by 0 bases; bases with no gene match: 11. This CDR3 contains 19 residues.

This chain links TRBV6-6 with TRBJ2-1; the match to TRBD2 covers 10 bases. The CDR3 contains 13 residues. Unmatched junction bases numbered 4, after V lost 7 bases and J lost 7 bases. Per germline, CDR1 MNHNY and CDR2 SVGAGI (reference sequence). This CDR3 reads CASKTSGWNEQFF. CDR3 in DNA: TGTGCCAGCAAGACTAGCGGGTGGAATGAGCAGTTCTTC.

V is TRBV5-1 and J is TRBJ2-5; 15 bases map to TRBD2. This CDR3 has 17 residues. Germline CDR1 reads SGHRS; CDR2 reads YFSETQ. With V trimmed by 7 bases and J by 0 bases, 7 bases remained unmatched. This CDR3 is CASCLGLAGGHQETQYF. CDR3 nucleotide sequence: TGCGCCAGCTGTCTGGGACTAGCGGGGGGACACCAAGAGACCCAGTACTTC.

This chain links TRBV3-1 (or the pseudogene TRBV3-2) with TRBJ2-7; TRBD2 matches 11 bases. Germline CDR1 and CDR2: LGHDT and YNNKEL (reference sequence). The junction had 10 bases not matched to a gene; V was cut back by 3 bases and J by 6 bases. The CDR3 is made up of 16 amino acids. CDR3 coding DNA: TGTGCCAGCAGCCACAACCTAGCGGGGGGAGTGGGCGAGCAGTACTTC. The encoded protein is CASSHNLAGGVGEQYF.

V usage is TRBV5-4 and J usage is TRBJ2-3; tentatively, D is TRBD2 (6 bases). The germline V and J ends were trimmed by 10 bases and 5 bases, with 14 bases remaining between them. From germline, CDR1 is SGHNT and CDR2 YYREEE (reference sequence). The CDR3 has 12 residues. CDR3 region: CAGHNGGDTQYF. For the CDR3, the DNA is TGTGCCGGCCACAACGGGGGAGATACGCAGTATTTT. Filled out from reference TRBV5-4 and TRBJ2-3, the complete variable domain reads ETGVTQSPTHLIKTRGQQVTLRCSSQSGHNTVSWYQQALGQGPQFIFQYYREEENGRGNFPPRFSGLQFPNYSSELNVNALELDDSALYLCAGHNGGDTQYFGPGTRLTVL.

The chain recombines TRBV4-2 with TRBJ2-6, with D perhaps TRBD1 (8 bases). The V end lost 0 bases, the J end lost 2 bases, and 11 bases lay between the germline ends. CDR1 is LGHNA and CDR2 is YNFKEQ in the germline V gene. CDR3 length: 17 residues. CDR3 sequence reads: CASSQETGGAGANVLTF. The CDR3 DNA reads as TGTGCCAGCAGCCAAGAAACAGGGGGGGCTGGGGCCAACGTCCTGACTTTC.

The chain carries TRBV5-1 and TRBJ2-3; D remains ambiguous. V lost 3 bases to trimming and J lost 1 base, with 12 bases between them. The germline V gene encodes CDR1 SGHRS and CDR2 YFSETQ. This CDR3 contains 15 residues. CDR3 amino acids: CASSSRSGGTDTQYF. CDR3 DNA sequence: TGCGCCAGCAGCTCAAGATCCGGAGGCACAGATACGCAGTATTTT.

The chain is built from TRBV2 and TRBJ1-2; 9 bases agree with TRBD1. Losses at the gene ends were 10 bases for V and 6 bases for J; bases not matched to a gene: 15. This CDR3 region has 15 residues. Looked up from germline, CDR1 is SNHLY and CDR2 is FYNNEI. CDR3 residues: CATTGQGSPSDGYTF. The DNA for the CDR3 is TGTGCCACCACGGGACAGGGATCACCCTCGGATGGCTACACCTTC.

The chain combines TRBV28 with TRBJ2-3; 10 bases map to TRBD2. This CDR3 region has 16 residues. V shed 3 bases and J 3 bases; nucleotides not matched to a gene: 6. CDR1 and CDR2 (germline): MDHEN, SYDVKM. CDR3 protein: CASSLAGTSATDTQYF. CDR3 sequence (DNA): TGTGCCAGCAGTTTGGCCGGGACTAGCGCGACAGATACGCAGTATTTT. Based on the CDR3 plus reference TRBV28 and TRBJ2-3, the full variable domain is DVKVTQSSRYLVKRTGEKVFLECVQDMDHENMFWYRQDPGLGLRLIYFSYDVKMKEKGDIPEGYSVSREKKERFSLILESASTNQTSMYLCASSLAGTSATDTQYFGPGTRLTVL.

The chain couples TRBV9 to TRBJ2-1; 13 positions match TRBD2. Germline lookup yields CDR1 SGDLS and CDR2 YYNGEE. J was trimmed by 4 bases and V by 4 bases; bases with no gene match: 2. This CDR3 contains 15 residues. The CDR3 loop is CASSRTSGSYNEQFF. For the CDR3, the DNA is TGTGCCAGCAGCAGGACTAGCGGGAGTTACAATGAGCAGTTCTTC.

This clone was observed a handful of times. The genes are TRBV3-1 (or the pseudogene TRBV3-2) and TRBJ2-2, with no clear D. The ends were cut back, 4 bases at V and 5 bases at J, with 5 bases in the middle. Germline-derived CDR1 and CDR2 are LGHDT and YNNKEL (reference sequence). The CDR3 extends over 12 amino acids. CDR3 sequence reads: CASSLSTGELFF. The CDR3 DNA is TGTGCCAGCAGCCTATCTACCGGGGAGCTGTTTTTT.

The CDR3 region has the DNA TGTGCTAGTGGTTTTACAGGGGCCCGGGGAGAGACCCAGTACTTC. This encodes CASGFTGARGETQYF. The rearrangement joins TRBV12-5 to TRBJ2-5, with 7 bases aligning to TRBD1. The CDR3 totals 15 residues. The J segment lost 4 bases and the V segment lost 3 bases, leaving 8 bases of the junction unmatched. Germline-derived CDR1 and CDR2 are LGHNT and FRNRAP.

This CDR3 is CASSHGQGGDYGYTF. DNA of the CDR3: TGTGCCAGCAGCCACGGACAGGGGGGCGACTATGGCTACACCTTC. V usage is TRBV5-6 and J usage is TRBJ1-2; 10 nucleotides agree with TRBD1. The junction had 6 bases not matched to a gene; V was cut back by 4 bases and J by 3 bases. CDR1 and CDR2 (germline): SGHDT, YYEEEE. The CDR3 length is 15 residues.

This clone was picked up one time. The gene calls are TRBV2 and TRBJ2-2; D is perhaps TRBD1 (5 bases). Deletions cut 6 bases from V and 0 bases from J, with 11 bases between. Germline CDR1 SNHLY, CDR2 FYNNEI. The length of the CDR3 is 15 residues. CDR3 coding DNA: TGTGCCAGCAGGGTCGCAGGGCCGAACACCGGGGAGCTGTTTTTT. Translation gives CASRVAGPNTGELFF.

The CDR3 DNA follows: TGTGCCAGCAGGGCAACCTTCAGAGAGACCCAGTACTTC. The encoded protein is CASRATFRETQYF. This chain connects TRBV6-5 to TRBJ2-5; the D is unclear. The CDR3 covers 13 residues. V lost 6 bases and J 4 bases, leaving 12 bases between the germline ends. Looked up from germline, CDR1 is MNHEY and CDR2 is SVGAGI.

The chain employs TRBV6-2 or TRBV6-3 and TRBJ1-1, with a weak D call TRBD1 (5 bases). The CDR3 covers 13 residues. CDR1 is MNHEY, CDR2 SVGEGT, per germline. V lost 6 bases and J 5 bases, leaving 13 bases between the germline ends. This CDR3 reads CASSTAQGTEAFF. The DNA of the CDR3 is TGTGCCAGCAGCACGGCCCAGGGAACTGAAGCTTTCTTT.

In its sample, this clone was seen a few times. This chain uses TRBV3-1 (or the pseudogene TRBV3-2) with TRBJ1-3; a possible D gene is TRBD1 (5 bases). The germline CDR1 and CDR2 sequences are LGHDT and YNNKEL (reference sequence). CDR3 length: 17 residues. With 5 bases removed from V and 1 base from J, the gap between germline ends came to 18 bases. This CDR3 reads CASSAVPPSGSGNTIYF. In DNA, the CDR3 is TGTGCCAGCAGCGCTGTACCACCGTCAGGGTCTGGAAACACCATATATTTT.

This chain links TRBV5-5 with TRBJ1-2; the D gene is possibly TRBD1 (5 bases). The V gene lost 2 bases and the J gene lost 7 bases, with 15 bases spanning the gap. CDR1 is SGHKS and CDR2 is YYEKEE in the germline V gene (reference sequence). This CDR3 is 14 amino acids long. The CDR3 loop is CASSLFREAVGYTF. In DNA, the CDR3 is TGTGCCAGCAGCTTATTCAGGGAGGCCGTTGGCTACACCTTC. Variable domain in full (rest from reference TRBV5-5 and TRBJ1-2): DAGVTQSPTHLIKTRGQQVTLRCSPISGHKSVSWYQQVLGQGPQFIFQYYEKEERGRGNFPDRFSARQFPNYSSELNVNALLLGDSALYLCASSLFREAVGYTFGSGTRLTVV.

J is TRBJ2-5 and V is TRBV3-1 (or the pseudogene TRBV3-2), with 13 bases matching TRBD2. The CDR3 extends over 16 amino acids. V shed 3 bases, J shed 4 bases, and the junction held 5 bases outside the gene matches. Looked up from germline, CDR1 is LGHDT and CDR2 is YNNKEL (reference sequence). CDR3 DNA: TGTGCCAGCAGCCAGACTAGCGGGGGGAAAGGAGAGACCCAGTACTTC. It encodes CASSQTSGGKGETQYF.

The rearrangement links TRBV5-1 to TRBJ2-7; D is perhaps TRBD2 (5 bases). V lost 1 base, J lost 2 bases, and 10 bases lay in between. The V gene's germline CDR1 is SGHRS and CDR2 YFSETQ. This CDR3 spans 14 amino acids. The CDR3 DNA is TGCGCCAGCAGCTTGTACGGGAATACCTACGAGCAGTACTTC. Its translation is CASSLYGNTYEQYF.

V and J are TRBV18 and TRBJ2-3, with 7 nucleotides matching TRBD1. With V trimmed by 3 bases and J by 6 bases, 6 bases remained unmatched. The CDR3 is 14 amino acids. CDR1 KGHSH and CDR2 LQKENI come from the germline V gene. This chain's CDR3 is CASSPTGKADTQYF. The DNA for the CDR3 is TGTGCCAGCTCACCGACAGGGAAGGCGGATACGCAGTATTTT.

The chain employs TRBV29-1 and TRBJ2-2, with 7 nucleotides matching TRBD2. The junction had 4 bases not matched to a gene; V was cut back by 2 bases and J by 4 bases. The CDR3 has 14 amino acids. Germline CDR1 reads SQVTM; CDR2 reads ANQGSEA. The CDR3 coding sequence is TGCAGCGTTGAAAGACTAGCTGTCACCGGGGAGCTGTTTTTT. Translated: CSVERLAVTGELFF.